This T cell receptor (beta chain) is from a study of T-cell memory formation after mild COVID-19. General study results and limits: Of the contracting clones, CD4+ ones lay mainly in CM and EM, and CD8+ ones in EMRA. Clones shrinking from day 15 to 85 showed even CD4/CD8 mixes; later expanders tilted CD4+.

Trimming shortened V by 7 bases and J by 7 bases, and 14 bases separated the two germline ends. This CDR3 region has 13 residues. Germline values: CDR1 SNHLY, CDR2 FYNNEI. Details on this clonotype: Its antigen is unidentified.

TCRdb reanalysed the 5' RACE reads using MiXCR and keeps one entry per CDR3 protein. The table lists approximately 190,000 distinct CDR3 sequences, approximately 16% of them singletons. The specimen sequenced was PBMCs or a T cell subset sorted from them (not recorded which). This sequence joins TRBV2 and TRBJ1-5; possibly TRBD1 for D (6 bases). The clonotype comes from an adult woman who had mild COVID-19 (a few samples of this study predate the infection). Cell type and time point are not known. The CDR3 bases are TGTGCCAGCATGCTGGGGGGGCAACAGCCCCAGCATTTT. It translates to CASMLGGQQPQHF.